This T cell receptor beta chain was obtained from a study of blood T cell repertoires in COVID-19. Study-level background: Sources were T cells, B-cell-depleted T cells, or PBMCs; the material itself was cDNA or gDNA.

This CDR3 contains 19 residues. The V gene's germline CDR1 is SGHTA and CDR2 FQGNSA. The V end lost 1 base, the J end lost 3 bases, and 25 bases lay between the germline ends. Sequencing was performed with immunoSEQ multiplex PCR; in TCRdb, only in-frame clones are kept and a portion is missing. The table shows some 200,000 clones, with roughly four fifths occurring only once. J is TRBJ2-7 and V is TRBV7-2; D is possibly TRBD2 (6 bases). This clonotype was obtained from a man between 25 and 39 years old with active or convalescent COVID-19. Sample: peripheral blood. Written as DNA, the CDR3 is TGTGCCAGCAGCTTAGACACAGTGACCGTAACCCGACTAGTCTACGAGCAGTACTTC. It codes for CASSLDTVTVTRLVYEQYF.